What follows describes a single T cell receptor (beta chain). As yet, its antigen is unknown. These data come from a study of T cells in Graves' hyperthyroidism and ophthalmopathy. Amplified TCR beta CDR3 regions derived from RNA transcripts. HTBI primers were employed in a first-round RT-PCR of the TCR CDR3. A single record per CDR3 protein comes from TCRdb applying MiXCR to the multiplex PCR reads. There are around 400,000 distinct CDR3 sequences in the sample; 15% to 19% occur only once, and about a quarter lies in the top ten. Germline-derived CDR1 and CDR2 are SGHAT and FQNNGV. V was pared by 5 bases and J by 0 bases, with 5 bases of the junction left unmatched. This CDR3 comprises 16 residues. Study-level points and caveats: It was a median 6.5 months before onset that the model predicted ophthalmopathy. Ophthalmopathy and stable hyperthyroidism were told apart by a 13 V-J model.

Sequenced: blood. This clonotype was obtained from a young woman with Graves' hyperthyroidism that later progressed to Graves' ophthalmopathy. This chain joins TRBV11-2 and TRBJ2-1; 9 nucleotides line up with TRBD1. As DNA, the CDR3 is TGTGCCAGCAGCCTCCGGGACAGGGTCTCCTACAATGAGCAGTTCTTC. Translated, it gives CASSLRDRVSYNEQFF.